The T cell receptor (beta chain) described here comes from a study of T-cell memory formation after mild COVID-19. In the study overall: For the most part, TCR clusters were specific to one donor. Whole-study findings and limits: Shrinking CD4+ clones resided mostly in CM and EM, and CD8+ ones in EMRA.

This clonotype turned up a few times. Its target is unknown. TCRdb re-analysed the 5' RACE reads in MiXCR, keeping a single row per CDR3 protein. Among under 550,000 distinct CDR3 sequences listed, 15% to 20% were seen once. Trimming removed 11 bases from V and 1 base from J, with 18 bases in between. The CDR3 runs to 14 residues. Germline V gene sequence: CDR1 ENHRY, CDR2 SYGVKD. The sequence was collected from an adult woman who had mild COVID-19 (a few samples of this study predate the infection). Cell type and time point are not known. The V call is TRBV10-3, the J call TRBJ2-7, with a weak D call TRBD1 (6 bases). Sequences were obtained from PBMCs or a T cell subset sorted from them (not recorded which). As DNA, the CDR3 is TGTGCCTCGCATAGGGATGGACAGTCCTACGAGCAGTACTTC. Its translation is CASHRDGQSYEQYF.